The entry that follows covers one T cell receptor (beta chain) sequence. The sample originates from a study of blood T cell repertoires in COVID-19. In the study overall: Acute and convalescent COVID-19 samples came from the United States, Italy and Spain. T cells, B-cell-depleted T cells, or PBMCs supplied cDNA or gDNA.

This CDR3 is built from 17 residues. The junction had 8 bases not matched to a gene; V was cut back by 2 bases and J by 3 bases. Germline lookup yields CDR1 MNHEY and CDR2 SVGEGT. In the original processing: Amplifying reference gene primers gave estimates of nucleated cell counts. TCRdb's table, derived via immunoSEQ multiplex PCR, lists solely in-frame clones and lacks some. Clone size and V and J calls were adopted from that table, with D and trimming inferred from the DNA. The sample holds 130,000 or so clones; just over 85% are singletons and the top ten take approximately 4.2%. The sequenced sample was peripheral blood. The V call is TRBV6-2 or TRBV6-3, the J call TRBJ1-1; 11 bases fit TRBD1. The receptor's source is a man in his forties or fifties with acute or convalescent COVID-19. The CDR3 spells CASSYHPGTGGDTEAFF. In DNA form, the CDR3 reads TGTGCCAGCAGTTACCACCCCGGGACAGGGGGTGACACTGAAGCTTTCTTT.